This passage covers 21 T cell receptor beta chains from one sample sequenced in a study of T cell responses to AZD1222 COVID-19 vaccine. TCRdb's table, derived via immunoSEQ multiplex PCR, lists solely in-frame clones and lacks some. The table lists 130,000 or so clones, around 87% of them singletons. Sequencing used peripheral blood, obtained on day 0 of AZD1222 vaccination. The receptors come from an adult in good health.

V is TRBV5-4 and J is TRBJ2-2; 10 nucleotides line up with TRBD1. V lost 2 bases and J lost 3; bases outside the gene matches: 1. CDR1 and CDR2 (germline): SGHNT, YYREEE (reference sequence). The CDR3 is 15 amino acids. CDR3 DNA sequence: TGTGCCAGCAGCTTAGGGACAGGGGACACCGGGGAGCTGTTTTTT. As protein: CASSLGTGDTGELFF.

The rearrangement uses TRBV4-1 and TRBJ1-4; D gene unclear. Looked up from germline, CDR1 is MGHRA and CDR2 is YSYEKL. The V gene lost 6 bases and the J gene lost 7 bases, with 12 bases spanning the gap. This CDR3 comprises 13 residues. For the CDR3, the DNA is TGCGCCAGCAGGGACGGGCAGGCTGAAAAACTGTTTTTT. Translating it yields CASRDGQAEKLFF.

The J gene is TRBJ2-3, the V gene TRBV7-2, with 8 bases identical to TRBD1. Germline trimming cut 5 bases from V and 1 base from J; bases unmatched to any gene: 2. This CDR3 is 14 amino acids long. Per the germline V gene, CDR1 is SGHTA and CDR2 is FQGNSA. CDR3 nucleotides: TGTGCCAGCAGCACGGGACAGGGCACAGATACGCAGTATTTT. It specifies CASSTGQGTDTQYF.

This chain joins TRBV11-2 and TRBJ1-1; perhaps TRBD1 as D (6 bases). CDR3 length: 15 amino acids. From germline, CDR1 is SGHAT and CDR2 FQNNGV. The V gene lost 3 bases and the J gene lost 0 bases, with 11 bases spanning the gap. This chain's CDR3 is CASSFGTSMNTEAFF. CDR3 DNA: TGTGCCAGCAGCTTCGGGACATCGATGAACACTGAAGCTTTCTTT. Full variable domain (missing parts from reference TRBV11-2 and TRBJ1-1): EAGVAQSPRYKIIEKRQSVAFWCNPISGHATLYWYQQILGQGPKLLIQFQNNGVVDDSQLPKDRFSAERLKGVDSTLKIQPAKLEDSAVYLCASSFGTSMNTEAFFGQGTRLTVV.

The V call is TRBV19, the J call TRBJ1-5, with a possible D match to TRBD1 (5 bases). CDR3 length equals 14 residues. The germline V gene has CDR1 LNHDA and CDR2 SQIVND (reference sequence). Trimming stripped 11 bases from V and 2 bases from J, with 16 bases between. CDR3 in amino acids: CASKGQAGNQPQHF. The CDR3 nucleotides read TGTGCCTCAAAGGGGCAGGCGGGCAATCAGCCCCAGCATTTT.

J is TRBJ1-1 and V is TRBV19; D might be TRBD1 (5 bases). CDR3 length equals 13 residues. Trimming pared 3 bases from V and 4 bases from J, leaving 9 bases between. CDR1 and CDR2 from the germline V gene are LNHDA and SQIVND (reference sequence). CDR3 sequence (DNA): TGTGCCAGTAGTATTTTAGGGGTCACTGAAGCTTTCTTT. Amino acid sequence: CASSILGVTEAFF.

This chain uses TRBV5-4 with TRBJ1-2; D is ambiguous. Trimming removed 2 bases at V and 1 base at J, with 24 bases between. CDR3 length: 19 residues. Germline V lookup: CDR1 SGHNT, CDR2 YYREEE (reference sequence). For the CDR3, the DNA is TGTGCCAGCAGCTTTGGGGATGCAGGTGATCCCGCACTTAACTATGGCTACACCTTC. Its protein product is CASSFGDAGDPALNYGYTF.

In its sample, this clone was seen once. The chain joins TRBV28 to TRBJ1-3; D remains unclear. The CDR3 spans 18 residues. V lost 6 bases, J lost 0 bases, and 21 bases lay in between. Germline V gene data show CDR1 as MDHEN and CDR2 as SYDVKM. The CDR3 loop reads CASRSLSFSLSSGNTIYF. As DNA, the CDR3 is TGTGCCAGCAGATCGTTATCTTTTAGTCTCTCCTCTGGAAACACCATATATTTT.

The gene calls are TRBV7-9 and TRBJ1-1; TRBD1 matches 7 bases. V was clipped by 4 bases and J by 6 bases; unmatched bases: 14. There are 16 residues in the CDR3. Germline V gene lookup returns CDR1 SEHNR and CDR2 FQNEAQ (reference sequence). CDR3 region: CASSSRDRYTPPEAFF. The DNA for the CDR3 is TGTGCCAGCAGCTCCCGGGACAGATATACTCCTCCTGAAGCTTTCTTT.

The chain uses TRBV6-5 and TRBJ1-1, with D hard to call. CDR1 is MNHEY, CDR2 SVGAGI, per germline. The CDR3 has 12 amino acids. V dropped 2 bases and J dropped 1 base, with 2 bases sitting between them. The CDR3 DNA follows: TGTGCCAGCAGTTACCCGAACACTGAAGCTTTCTTT. Translated, it gives CASSYPNTEAFF.

The J gene is TRBJ2-7, the V gene TRBV18, with 8 positions matching TRBD2. Germline V gene sequence: CDR1 KGHSH, CDR2 LQKENI. The CDR3 length is 16 residues. V dropped 3 bases and J dropped 4; count of bases not matched to a gene: 11. In nucleotides, the CDR3 is TGTGCCAGCTCACCCCCGGGGCGGGGGGCCGAGTACGAGCAGTACTTC. Translation gives CASSPPGRGAEYEQYF.

The V and J genes are TRBV9 and TRBJ1-2; tentative D call: TRBD1 (5 bases). The ends were cut back, 3 bases at V and 0 bases at J, with 12 bases in the middle. This CDR3 is built from 15 residues. Germline values: CDR1 SGDLS, CDR2 YYNGEE. The DNA for the CDR3 is TGTGCCAGCAGCGGAACACAGGACTCTAACTATGGCTACACCTTC. It encodes CASSGTQDSNYGYTF.

This sequence joins TRBV3-1 (or the pseudogene TRBV3-2) and TRBJ2-1; D not certain. This CDR3 is built from 15 residues. V was trimmed by 4 bases and J by 3 bases, leaving 13 bases between them. Germline V gene sequence: CDR1 LGHDT, CDR2 YNNKEL (reference sequence). CDR3 sequence (DNA): TGTGCCAGCAGCCCTCCAAATCGCCGCTACAATGAGCAGTTCTTC. This translates into CASSPPNRRYNEQFF.

The J gene is TRBJ1-6, the V gene TRBV7-9, with TRBD1 identical over 7 bases. Germline V lookup: CDR1 SEHNR, CDR2 FQNEAQ (reference sequence). The CDR3 contains 17 residues. The junction had 17 bases not matched to a gene; V was cut back by 5 bases and J by 10 bases. The CDR3 nucleotides read TGTGCCAGCAGCCTCGCGGAGTCGAACAGGGGAGGGTCACCCCTCCACTTT. Amino acid sequence: CASSLAESNRGGSPLHF.

The chain couples TRBV10-2 to TRBJ2-1, with a tentative D call TRBD2 (6 bases). The CDR3 runs 16 residues. V lost 2 bases and J 0 bases, leaving 11 bases between the germline ends. The germline gives CDR1 WSHSY, CDR2 SAAADI. In DNA form, the CDR3 reads TGCGCCAGCAGTGAGACGGGGGTGAGCTCCTACAATGAGCAGTTCTTC. Translated, it gives CASSETGVSSYNEQFF.

The chain has TRBV6-1 and TRBJ1-2, with D perhaps TRBD1 (5 bases). Germline V gene data show CDR1 as MNHNS and CDR2 as SASEGT. The CDR3 covers 15 residues. V lost 3 bases and J lost 6, with 17 bases in between. The CDR3 region has the DNA TGTGCCAGCAGTGACGTGATCGTCAGGGAGAATGGCTACACCTTC. Translated, it gives CASSDVIVRENGYTF.

This clone was found a few times. The gene calls are TRBV11-2 and TRBJ2-2; TRBD2 matches 8 bases. The CDR3 totals 17 residues. Germline CDR1 SGHAT, CDR2 FQNNGV. With 2 bases clipped from V and 1 base from J, the junction kept 6 bases outside the gene matches. The CDR3 loop reads CASSLRMAGGNTGELFF. The CDR3 bases are TGTGCCAGCAGCTTAAGGATGGCGGGAGGGAACACCGGGGAGCTGTTTTTT.

The DNA for the CDR3 is TGTGCCAGCAGTTTCCGGGGGCTTGGCTATGGCTACACCTTC. It is translated as CASSFRGLGYGYTF. The rearrangement links TRBV27 to TRBJ1-2, with D possibly TRBD1 on 6 matching bases. Germline V gives CDR1 MNHEY, CDR2 SMNVEV (reference sequence). The V end lost 3 bases, the J end lost 4 bases, and 12 bases lay between the germline ends. The CDR3 spans 14 residues.

The chain uses TRBV9 and TRBJ1-3, with a weak D call TRBD1 (5 bases). The CDR3 has 15 amino acids. Deletions cut 3 bases from V and 1 base from J, with 11 bases between. The germline V gene encodes CDR1 SGDLS and CDR2 YYNGEE. For the CDR3, the DNA is TGTGCCAGCAGCGGTTCCGGGACGTCTGGAAACACCATATATTTT. This sequence encodes CASSGSGTSGNTIYF.

The rearrangement joins TRBV27 to TRBJ2-7; tentative D call: TRBD2 (5 bases). V lost 4 bases, J lost 0 bases, and 10 bases lay in between. Germline CDR1 is MNHEY and CDR2 is SMNVEV (reference sequence). The CDR3 length is 14 residues. The CDR3: CASSSRSGSYEQYF. CDR3 bases: TGTGCCAGCAGTTCCCGAAGCGGCTCCTACGAGCAGTACTTC.

J is TRBJ1-5 and V is TRBV28; weak D call: TRBD1 (5 bases). Germline V CDR1 and CDR2: MDHEN, SYDVKM. Trimming removed 2 bases from V and 6 bases from J, with 5 bases in between. This CDR3 region has 12 residues. CDR3 protein: CASSLGAQPQHF. In DNA, the CDR3 is TGTGCCAGCAGTTTAGGGGCTCAGCCCCAGCATTTT.